This TCR beta chain was obtained from a study of blood T cell repertoires in COVID-19. Study at large: Whether acute or convalescent, the COVID-19 samples came from the United States, Italy and Spain. PBMCs, B-cell-depleted T cells, or T cells were the source of the cDNA or gDNA that made up the material.

This CDR3 spans 17 amino acids. CDR1 and CDR2 (germline): LGHDT, YNNKEL (reference sequence). The ends were cut back, 4 bases at V and 5 bases at J, with 21 bases in the middle. The data were produced by immunoSEQ multiplex PCR, yet TCRdb's version contains in-frame clones alone and is incomplete. The table includes around 260,000 clones, approximately 89% detected once. Seattle patients were enrolled during active infection and followed longitudinally. The chain joins TRBV3-1 (or the pseudogene TRBV3-2) to TRBJ2-1; weak D call: TRBD1 (7 bases). The TCR sequence derives from a woman aged 25 to 39 with COVID-19, enrolled during active disease. The sequenced sample was peripheral blood. Here the CDR3 DNA reads TGTGCCAGCAGCCCAATCTGGGAGGACAGGCTTAACAATGAGCAGTTCTTC. Amino acid sequence: CASSPIWEDRLNNEQFF.